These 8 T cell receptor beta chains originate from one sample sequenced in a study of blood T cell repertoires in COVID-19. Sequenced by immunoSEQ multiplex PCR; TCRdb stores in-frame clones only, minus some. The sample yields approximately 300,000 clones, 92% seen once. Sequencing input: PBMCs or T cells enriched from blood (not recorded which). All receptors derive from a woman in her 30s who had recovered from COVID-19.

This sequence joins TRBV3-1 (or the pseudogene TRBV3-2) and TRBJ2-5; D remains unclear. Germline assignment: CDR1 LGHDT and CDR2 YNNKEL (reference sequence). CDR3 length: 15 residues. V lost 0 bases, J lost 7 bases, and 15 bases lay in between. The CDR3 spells CASSQETRRPGTQYF. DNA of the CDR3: TGTGCCAGCAGCCAAGAGACTCGGAGACCCGGGACCCAGTACTTC.

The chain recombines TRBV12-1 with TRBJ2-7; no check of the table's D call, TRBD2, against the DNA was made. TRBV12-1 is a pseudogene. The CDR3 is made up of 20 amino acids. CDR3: CASSFALGGSAANDLYEQYF. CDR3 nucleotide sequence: TGTGCCAGCAGCTTTGCGCTTGGCGGTAGCGCGGCAAATGACCTCTACGAGCAGTACTTC.

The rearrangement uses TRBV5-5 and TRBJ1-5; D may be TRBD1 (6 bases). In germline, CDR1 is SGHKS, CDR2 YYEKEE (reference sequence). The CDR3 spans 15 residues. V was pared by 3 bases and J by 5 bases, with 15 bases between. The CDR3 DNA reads TGTGCCAGCAGCTCGGGACATAGAGCGGATCAGCCCCAGCATTTT. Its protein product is CASSSGHRADQPQHF.

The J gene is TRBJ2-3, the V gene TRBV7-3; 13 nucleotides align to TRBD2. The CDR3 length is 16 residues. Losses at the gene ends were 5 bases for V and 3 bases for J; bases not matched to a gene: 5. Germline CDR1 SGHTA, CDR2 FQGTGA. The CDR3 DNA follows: TGTGCCAGCAGCCTACCGACTAGCGGGGGGACAGATACGCAGTATTTT. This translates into CASSLPTSGGTDTQYF.

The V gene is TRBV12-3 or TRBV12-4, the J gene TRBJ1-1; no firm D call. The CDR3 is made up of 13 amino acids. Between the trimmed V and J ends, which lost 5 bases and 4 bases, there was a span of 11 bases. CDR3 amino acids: CASSPAISTEAFF. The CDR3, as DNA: TGTGCCAGCAGTCCCGCGATAAGCACTGAAGCTTTCTTT.

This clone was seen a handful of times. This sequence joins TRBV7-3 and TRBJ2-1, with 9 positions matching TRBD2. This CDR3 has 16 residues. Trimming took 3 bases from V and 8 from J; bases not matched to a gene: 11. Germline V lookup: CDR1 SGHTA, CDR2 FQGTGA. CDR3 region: CASSLGGGRAWDEQFF. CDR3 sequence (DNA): TGTGCCAGCAGCTTGGGTGGCGGGAGGGCCTGGGATGAGCAGTTCTTC.

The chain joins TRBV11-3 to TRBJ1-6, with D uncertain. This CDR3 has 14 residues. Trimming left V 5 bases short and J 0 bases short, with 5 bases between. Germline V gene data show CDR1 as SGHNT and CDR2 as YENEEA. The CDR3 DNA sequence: TGTGCCAGCAGCCGGAGCTCCTATAATTCACCCCTCCACTTT. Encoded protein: CASSRSSYNSPLHF.

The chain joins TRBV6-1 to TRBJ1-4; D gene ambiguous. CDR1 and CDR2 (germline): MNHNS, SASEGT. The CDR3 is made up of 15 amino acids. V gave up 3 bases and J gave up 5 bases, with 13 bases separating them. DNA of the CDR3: TGTGCCAGCAGTGAGGCTCAGACATGGAATGAAAAACTGTTTTTT. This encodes CASSEAQTWNEKLFF.